Each of the 11 T cell receptor beta chains below was sequenced from the same sample in a study of regulatory T cells in long-lasting Graves disease. Time point specified: newly diagnosed GD, antithyroid drugs for less than 3 months. From RNA extracted from PBMCs, the TCR library was made. The TCR beta library used iRepertoire HTBI primers with Arm-PCR amplification of CDR3. From the multiplex PCR reads, TCRdb called clonotypes with MiXCR, one entry per CDR3 protein. Of 350,000 to 450,000 distinct CDR3 sequences listed, around 17% were seen once; the top ten hold roughly 30%. In addition, the sample was reused for a study of T cells in Graves' hyperthyroidism and ophthalmopathy.

Source: peripheral blood mononuclear cells (PBMCs), taken at new diagnosis, from a patient treated with antithyroid drugs. Receptor source: a man in his forties with Graves disease.

This clonotype was found a few times. For the CDR3, the DNA is TGTGCCAGCAGCCCTATTATGGGGCCCCAGCATTTT. Translated: CASSPIMGPQHF. V and J are TRBV12-3 or TRBV12-4 and TRBJ1-5; D ambiguous. Trimming took 6 bases from V and 9 from J, leaving 12 bases between them. CDR3 size: 12 residues.

Of note for this clonotype: It may be a read error: a sequence one base away is much more abundant. The chain has TRBV6-5 and TRBJ1-1; a weak D match, TRBD1 (6 bases). This CDR3 is 15 amino acids long. Germline V CDR1 and CDR2: MNHEY, SVGAGI. V was trimmed by 1 base and J by 4 bases, leaving 13 bases between them. This CDR3 reads CASSYWGARLTEAFF. CDR3 bases: TGTGCCAGCAGTTACTGGGGGGCGAGGCTCACTGAAGCTTTCTTT.

This clonotype was detected ten times or more. The gene calls are TRBV4-1 and TRBJ2-7, with D perhaps TRBD2 (5 bases). The CDR3 runs 16 residues. Trimming removed 1 base from V and 7 bases from J, with 20 bases in between. Germline V gene data show CDR1 as MGHRA and CDR2 as YSYEKL. CDR3 loop: CASSQAKTRVGGEQYF. CDR3 sequence (DNA): TGCGCCAGCAGCCAAGCCAAAACTAGAGTTGGTGGGGAGCAGTACTTC.

At least ten counts were recorded for this clonotype. This sequence joins TRBV20-1 and TRBJ2-7; TRBD2 matches at 9 bases. The CDR3 runs to 14 residues. Unmatched junction bases numbered 12, after V lost 8 bases and J lost 4 bases. Germline V gene lookup returns CDR1 DFQATT and CDR2 SNEGSKA (reference sequence). This CDR3 is CSPRRASGVYEQYF. CDR3 DNA: TGCAGTCCGAGGAGGGCTAGCGGGGTGTACGAGCAGTACTTC.

This clonotype was counted ten times or more. This chain joins TRBV12-3 or TRBV12-4 and TRBJ2-7; the D call may be TRBD1 or TRBD2 (5 bases each). V was shortened by 4 bases and J by 7 bases, with 14 bases between the two germline ends. CDR3 length: 13 residues. The CDR3 is CASSSLRWGEQYF. CDR3 nucleotide sequence: TGTGCCAGCAGTTCATTACGTTGGGGGGAGCAGTACTTC.

This clonotype was observed many times. The V gene is TRBV24-1, the J gene TRBJ1-6; D perhaps matches TRBD1 (5 bases). V was trimmed by 2 bases and J by 13 bases, leaving 8 bases between them. CDR1 KGHDR and CDR2 SFDVKD come from the germline V gene. The CDR3 spans 12 residues. The CDR3 coding sequence is TGTGCCACCAGTGATTGGGACGGTCCCCTCCACTTT. Protein product: CATSDWDGPLHF.

This clonotype was seen repeatedly, ten times or more. The V gene is TRBV2, the J gene TRBJ1-1; tentative D call: TRBD1 (5 bases). This CDR3 region has 13 residues. Germline-derived CDR1 and CDR2 are SNHLY and FYNNEI. The V gene lost 6 bases and the J gene lost 0 bases, with 8 bases spanning the gap. The CDR3 protein is CASRTAMNTEAFF. The CDR3 nucleotides are TGTGCCAGCAGGACAGCTATGAACACTGAAGCTTTCTTT.

This clonotype was found many times. CDR3 in DNA: TGCGCCAGCAGCACCGGGACGGGTAACAATGAGCAGTTCTTC. Amino acid sequence: CASSTGTGNNEQFF. V is TRBV5-1 and J is TRBJ2-1, with D perhaps given as TRBD1 or TRBD2 (5 bases each). This CDR3 comprises 14 residues. V lost 4 bases, J lost 5 bases, and 13 bases lay in between. CDR1 and CDR2 (germline): SGHRS, YFSETQ.

This clonotype was detected many times. V usage is TRBV2 and J usage is TRBJ2-1, with 9 bases that match TRBD2. The CDR3 consists of 15 residues. CDR1 is SNHLY, CDR2 FYNNEI, per germline. The junction had 4 bases not matched to a gene; V was cut back by 4 bases and J by 3 bases. CDR3 sequence: CASSVLRGGYNEQFF. The DNA of the CDR3 is TGTGCCAGCAGTGTTTTGCGGGGGGGCTACAATGAGCAGTTCTTC.

In this sample, this clonotype turned up many times. This chain joins TRBV7-9 and TRBJ2-7; D gene unclear. The ends were cut back, 1 base at V and 0 bases at J, with 13 bases in the middle. CDR1 and CDR2 from the germline V gene are SEHNR and FQNEAQ (reference sequence). There are 16 residues in the CDR3. The CDR3, as DNA: TGTGCCAGCAGCTTAGAGAGGTGGCAGTCCTCCTACGAGCAGTACTTC. Protein product: CASSLERWQSSYEQYF.

The table lists this clonotype with many counts. V usage is TRBV12-3 or TRBV12-4 and J usage is TRBJ2-1; 10 bases map to TRBD2. The CDR3 is 14 residues long. V lost 2 bases, J lost 13 bases, and 8 bases stayed unmatched. For the CDR3, the DNA is TGTGCCAGCAGTTTATGGGGGACTAGCGTCGGTCAGTTCTTC. It is translated as CASSLWGTSVGQFF.